This record covers a single TCR beta chain. The entry originates in a study of blood T cell repertoires in COVID-19. About the study: The United States, Italy and Spain provided the acute and convalescent COVID-19 samples.

Study processing details: It was from reference gene primer amplification that nucleated cell counts were estimated. Clones were sequenced by immunoSEQ multiplex PCR, and TCRdb holds only the in-frame ones, with some missing. Clone size and V and J calls were adopted from that table, with D and trimming inferred from the DNA. This repertoire shows some 220,000 clones, more than 75% found once; its top ten account for over 2.5%. Germline CDR1 reads SGDLS; CDR2 reads YYNGEE. The CDR3 is 15 residues long. After removal of 2 bases from V and 2 bases from J, the junction contained 6 bases not matched to a gene.

The chain couples TRBV9 to TRBJ2-7; 8 nucleotides line up with TRBD2. Sequenced sample: peripheral blood. The receptor's source is a middle-aged man who had recovered from COVID-19. CDR3 bases: TGTGCCAGCAGCGTTACTAGCGGAATAACCTACGAGCAGTACTTC. Its protein product is CASSVTSGITYEQYF.